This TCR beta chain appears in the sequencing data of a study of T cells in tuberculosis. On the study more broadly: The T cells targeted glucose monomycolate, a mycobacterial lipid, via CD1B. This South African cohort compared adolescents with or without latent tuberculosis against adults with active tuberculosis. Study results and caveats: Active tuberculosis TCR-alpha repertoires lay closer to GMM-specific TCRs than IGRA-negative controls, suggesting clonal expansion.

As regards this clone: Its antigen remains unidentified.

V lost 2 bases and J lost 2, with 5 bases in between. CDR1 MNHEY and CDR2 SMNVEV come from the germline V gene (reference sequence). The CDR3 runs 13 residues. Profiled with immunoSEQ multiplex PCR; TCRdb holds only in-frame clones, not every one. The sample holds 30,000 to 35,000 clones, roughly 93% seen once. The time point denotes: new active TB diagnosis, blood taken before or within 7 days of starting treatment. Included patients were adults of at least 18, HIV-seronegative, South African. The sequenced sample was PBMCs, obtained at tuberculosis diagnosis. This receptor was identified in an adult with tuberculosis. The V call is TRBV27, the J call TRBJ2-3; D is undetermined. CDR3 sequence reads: CASSLGDTDTQYF. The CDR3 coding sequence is TGTGCCAGCAGTTTAGGAGACACAGATACGCAGTATTTT.